This T cell receptor (beta chain) originates from a study of blood T cell repertoires in COVID-19. Turning to the study itself: Samples came from the United States, Italy and Spain, spanning acute and convalescent COVID-19. Sources were T cells, B-cell-depleted T cells, or PBMCs; the material itself was cDNA or gDNA.

TCRdb's copy holds only in-frame clones and misses some; the assay was immunoSEQ multiplex PCR. Here the sample spans tens of thousands of clones, just under 85% being singletons. Sequencing was done on a sample of peripheral blood. The origin of this receptor is a human donor in a cohort sampled during active COVID-19.

The CDR3, as DNA: TGTGCCAGCAGTTTCACAGGAGCCAAAAACATTCAGTACTTC. Amino acid sequence: CASSFTGAKNIQYF. This rearrangement joins TRBV28 to TRBJ2-4, with D perhaps matching TRBD1 (5 bases). CDR3 length: 14 amino acids. CDR1 and CDR2 from the germline V gene are MDHEN and SYDVKM. Trimming took off 3 bases at V and 0 bases at J, with 6 bases between the two ends.